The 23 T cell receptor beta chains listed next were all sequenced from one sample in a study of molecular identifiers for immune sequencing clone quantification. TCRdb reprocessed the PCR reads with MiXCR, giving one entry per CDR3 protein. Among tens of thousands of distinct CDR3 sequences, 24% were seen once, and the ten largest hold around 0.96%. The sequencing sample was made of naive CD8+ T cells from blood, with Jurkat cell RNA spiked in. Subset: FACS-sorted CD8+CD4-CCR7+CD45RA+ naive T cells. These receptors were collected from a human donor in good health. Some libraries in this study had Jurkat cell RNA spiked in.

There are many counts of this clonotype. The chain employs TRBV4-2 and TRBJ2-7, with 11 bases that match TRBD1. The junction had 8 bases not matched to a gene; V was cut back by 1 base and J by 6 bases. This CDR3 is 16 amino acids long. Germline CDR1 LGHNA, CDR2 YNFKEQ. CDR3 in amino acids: CASSQGPGQGVFEQYF. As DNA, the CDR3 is TGTGCCAGCAGCCAAGGGCCGGGACAGGGGGTATTCGAGCAGTACTTC.

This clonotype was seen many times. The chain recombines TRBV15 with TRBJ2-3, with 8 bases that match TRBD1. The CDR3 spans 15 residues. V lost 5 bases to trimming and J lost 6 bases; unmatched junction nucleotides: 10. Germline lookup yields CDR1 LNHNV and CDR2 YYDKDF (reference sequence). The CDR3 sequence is CATSSLGQGLDTQYF. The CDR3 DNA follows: TGTGCCACCAGCTCCCTTGGACAGGGCCTGGATACGCAGTATTTT.

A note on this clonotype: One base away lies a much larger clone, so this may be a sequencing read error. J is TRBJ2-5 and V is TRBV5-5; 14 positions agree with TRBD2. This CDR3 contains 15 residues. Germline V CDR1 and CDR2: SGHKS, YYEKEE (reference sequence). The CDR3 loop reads CVSSPTSGGAETQYF. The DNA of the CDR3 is TGTGTCAGCAGCCCGACTAGCGGGGGGGCAGAGACCCAGTACTTC.

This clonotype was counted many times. The CDR3 bases are TGTGCCAGCAGATCGGGACAGGGGATGCAGCCCCAGCATTTT. It encodes CASRSGQGMQPQHF. The V gene is TRBV6-2 or TRBV6-3, the J gene TRBJ1-5, with 10 bases matching TRBD1. This CDR3 contains 14 residues. Losses at the gene ends were 6 bases for V and 7 bases for J; bases not matched to a gene: 6. Germline V gives CDR1 MNHEY, CDR2 SVGEGT.

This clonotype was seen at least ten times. In DNA, the CDR3 is TGTGCCACCAGTGAACTGAAGCGGGGAAGCACAGATACGCAGTATTTT. It is translated as CATSELKRGSTDTQYF. The chain carries TRBV24-1 and TRBJ2-3, with TRBD2 identical over 7 bases. This CDR3 is 16 amino acids long. V was pared by 4 bases and J by 0 bases, with 6 bases of the junction left unmatched. Germline CDR1 is KGHDR and CDR2 is SFDVKD.

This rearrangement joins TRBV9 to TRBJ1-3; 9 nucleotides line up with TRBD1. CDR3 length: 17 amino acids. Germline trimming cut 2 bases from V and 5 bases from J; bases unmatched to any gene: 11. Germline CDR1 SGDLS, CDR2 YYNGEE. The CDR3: CASSVEDVGQGRNTIYF. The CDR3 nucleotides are TGTGCCAGCAGCGTGGAGGACGTCGGACAGGGGAGAAACACCATATATTTT.

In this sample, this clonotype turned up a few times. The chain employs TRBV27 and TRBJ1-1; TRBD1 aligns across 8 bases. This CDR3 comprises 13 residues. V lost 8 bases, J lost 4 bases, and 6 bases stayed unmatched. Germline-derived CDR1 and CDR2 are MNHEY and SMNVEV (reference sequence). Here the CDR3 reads CASSDRGITEAFF. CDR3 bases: TGTGCCAGCTCTGACAGGGGTATCACTGAAGCTTTCTTT.

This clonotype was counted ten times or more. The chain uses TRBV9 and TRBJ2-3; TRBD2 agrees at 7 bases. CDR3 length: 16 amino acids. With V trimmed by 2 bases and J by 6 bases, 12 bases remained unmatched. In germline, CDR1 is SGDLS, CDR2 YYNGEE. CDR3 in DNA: TGTGCCAGCAGCGTCTTAAGCGGGAACCCCCTGGATACGCAGTATTTT. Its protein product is CASSVLSGNPLDTQYF.

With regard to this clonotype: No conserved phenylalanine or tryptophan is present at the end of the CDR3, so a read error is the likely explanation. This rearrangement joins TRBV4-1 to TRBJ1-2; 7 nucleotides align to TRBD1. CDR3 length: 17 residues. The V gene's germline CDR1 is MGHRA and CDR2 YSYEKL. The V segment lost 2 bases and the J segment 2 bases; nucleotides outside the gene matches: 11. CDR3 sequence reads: CASSQRDTGVGNYGYTL. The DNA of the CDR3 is TGCGCCAGCAGCCAACGGGATACAGGGGTTGGAAACTATGGCTACACCTTA.

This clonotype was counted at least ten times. In DNA, the CDR3 is TGTGCCAGCAGTGAATCTGGACGAAGTGAGCAGTTCTTC. It yields the protein CASSESGRSEQFF. The chain carries TRBV25-1 and TRBJ2-1; no firm D call. Germline loops: CDR1 MGHDK, CDR2 SYGVNS. Trimming stripped 1 base from V and 9 bases from J, with 10 bases between. CDR3 length: 13 amino acids.

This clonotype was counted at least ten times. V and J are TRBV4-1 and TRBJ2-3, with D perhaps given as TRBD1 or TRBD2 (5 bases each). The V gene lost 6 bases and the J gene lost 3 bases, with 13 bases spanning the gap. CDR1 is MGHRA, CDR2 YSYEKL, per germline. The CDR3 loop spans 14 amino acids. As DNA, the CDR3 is TGCGCCAGCAGGTCCGAGGGGTGGACAGATACGCAGTATTTT. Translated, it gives CASRSEGWTDTQYF.

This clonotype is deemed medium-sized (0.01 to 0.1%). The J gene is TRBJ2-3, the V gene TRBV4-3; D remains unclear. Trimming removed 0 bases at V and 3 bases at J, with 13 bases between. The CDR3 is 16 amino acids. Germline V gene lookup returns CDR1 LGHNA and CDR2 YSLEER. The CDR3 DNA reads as TGCGCCAGCAGCCAAGATTTGGTCCTAGTTACAGATACGCAGTATTTT. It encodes CASSQDLVLVTDTQYF.

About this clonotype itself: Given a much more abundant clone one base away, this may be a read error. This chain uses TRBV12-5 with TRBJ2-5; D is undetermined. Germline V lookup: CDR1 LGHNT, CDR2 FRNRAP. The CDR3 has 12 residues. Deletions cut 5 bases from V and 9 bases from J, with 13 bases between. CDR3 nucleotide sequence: TGTGCTAGTGGTCACCTGCTCGAGGCCCAGTACTTC. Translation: CASGHLLEAQYF.

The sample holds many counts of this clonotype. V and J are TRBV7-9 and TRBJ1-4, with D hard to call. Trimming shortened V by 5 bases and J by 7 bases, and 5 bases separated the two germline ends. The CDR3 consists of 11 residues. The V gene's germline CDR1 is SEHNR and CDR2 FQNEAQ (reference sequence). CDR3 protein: CASSPGEKLFF. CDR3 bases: TGTGCCAGCAGCCCCGGTGAAAAACTGTTTTTT.

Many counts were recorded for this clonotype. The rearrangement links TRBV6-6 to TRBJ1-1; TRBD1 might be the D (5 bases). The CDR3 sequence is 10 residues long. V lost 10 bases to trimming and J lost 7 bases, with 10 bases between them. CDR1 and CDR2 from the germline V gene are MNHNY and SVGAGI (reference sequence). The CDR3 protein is CATWGYEAFF. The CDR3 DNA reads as TGTGCCACCTGGGGCTATGAAGCTTTCTTT.

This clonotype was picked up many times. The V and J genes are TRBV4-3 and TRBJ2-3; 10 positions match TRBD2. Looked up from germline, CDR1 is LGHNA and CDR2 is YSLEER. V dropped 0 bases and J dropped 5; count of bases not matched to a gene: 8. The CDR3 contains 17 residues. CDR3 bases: TGCGCCAGCAGCCAAGATGCTAGCGGGGGCCGGGGAGATACGCAGTATTTT. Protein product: CASSQDASGGRGDTQYF.

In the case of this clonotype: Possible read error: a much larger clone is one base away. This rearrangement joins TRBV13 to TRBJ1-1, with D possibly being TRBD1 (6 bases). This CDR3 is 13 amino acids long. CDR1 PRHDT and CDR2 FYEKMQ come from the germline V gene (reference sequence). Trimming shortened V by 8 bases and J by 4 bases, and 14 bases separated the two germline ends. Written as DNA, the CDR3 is TGTGCCAGCGCGGGGGCGGGTACCACTGAAGCTTTCTTT. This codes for CASAGAGTTEAFF.

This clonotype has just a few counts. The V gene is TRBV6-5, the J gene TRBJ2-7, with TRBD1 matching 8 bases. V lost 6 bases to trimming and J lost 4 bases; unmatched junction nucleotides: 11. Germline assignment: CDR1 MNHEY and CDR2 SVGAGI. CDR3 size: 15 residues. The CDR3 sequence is CASSPGPGGSYEQYF. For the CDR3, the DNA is TGTGCCAGCAGCCCGGGTCCAGGGGGCTCGTACGAGCAGTACTTC.

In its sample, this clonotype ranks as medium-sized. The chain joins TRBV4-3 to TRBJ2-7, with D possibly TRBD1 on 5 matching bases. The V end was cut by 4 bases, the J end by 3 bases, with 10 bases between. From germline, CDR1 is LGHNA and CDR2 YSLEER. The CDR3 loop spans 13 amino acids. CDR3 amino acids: CASSPYQGYEQYF. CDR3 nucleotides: TGCGCCAGCAGCCCCTACCAGGGCTACGAGCAGTACTTC.

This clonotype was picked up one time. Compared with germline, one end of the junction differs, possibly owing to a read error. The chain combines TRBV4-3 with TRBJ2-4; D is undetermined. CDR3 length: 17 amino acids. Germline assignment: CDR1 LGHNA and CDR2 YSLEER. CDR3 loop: CASSQDRQTRARNIQYF. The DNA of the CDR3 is TGCGCCAGCAGCCAAGATAGGCAAACCAGAGCCAGAAACATACAGTACTTC.

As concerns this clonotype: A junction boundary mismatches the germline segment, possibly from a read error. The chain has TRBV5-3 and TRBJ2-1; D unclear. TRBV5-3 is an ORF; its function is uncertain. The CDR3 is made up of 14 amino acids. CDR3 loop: CASRLSGSYNKQFF. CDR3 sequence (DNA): TGTGCCAGCAGGCTCAGTGGGTCTTACAATAAGCAGTTCTTC.

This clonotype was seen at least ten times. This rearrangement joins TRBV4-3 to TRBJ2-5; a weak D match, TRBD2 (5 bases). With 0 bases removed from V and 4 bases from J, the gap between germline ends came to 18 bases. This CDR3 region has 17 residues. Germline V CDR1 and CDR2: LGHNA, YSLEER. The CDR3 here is CASSQDGSKEGPETQYF. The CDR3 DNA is TGCGCCAGCAGCCAAGATGGCAGTAAAGAGGGCCCAGAGACCCAGTACTTC.

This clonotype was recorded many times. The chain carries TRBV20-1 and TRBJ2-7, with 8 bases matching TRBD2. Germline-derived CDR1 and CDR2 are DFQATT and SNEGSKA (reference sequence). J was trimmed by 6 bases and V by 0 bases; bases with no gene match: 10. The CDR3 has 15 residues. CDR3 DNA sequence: TGCAGTGCTAGAGATTCGGGAATAGCGGGATTCGAGCAGTACTTC. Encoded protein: CSARDSGIAGFEQYF.